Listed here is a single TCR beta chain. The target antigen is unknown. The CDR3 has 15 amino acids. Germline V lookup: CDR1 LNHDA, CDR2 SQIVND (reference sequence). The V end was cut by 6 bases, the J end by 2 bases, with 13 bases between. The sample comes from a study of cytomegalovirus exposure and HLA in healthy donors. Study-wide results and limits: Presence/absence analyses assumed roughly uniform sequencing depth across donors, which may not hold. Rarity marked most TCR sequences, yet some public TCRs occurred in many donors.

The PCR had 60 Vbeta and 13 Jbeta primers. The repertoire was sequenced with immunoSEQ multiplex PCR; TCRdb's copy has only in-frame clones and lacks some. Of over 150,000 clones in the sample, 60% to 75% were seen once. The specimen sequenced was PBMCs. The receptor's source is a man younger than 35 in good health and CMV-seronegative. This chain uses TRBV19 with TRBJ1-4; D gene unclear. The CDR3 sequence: CASSPGRTTNEKLFF. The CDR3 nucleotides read TGTGCCAGTAGCCCGGGAAGGACGACTAATGAAAAACTGTTTTTT.